The 24 T cell receptor beta chains below were found in one sample sequenced in a study of identifying expanded T cells in peripheral blood. Clones were read by immunoSEQ multiplex PCR, and TCRdb kept only the in-frame ones, dropping some. The sample lists 70,000 to 95,000 clones; roughly 89% were seen once. Sequenced material: blood. These receptors all stem from a person aged 18 to 70 in good health.

The table lists this clone with a count of one. The V gene is TRBV18, the J gene TRBJ1-2; 12 bases agree with TRBD1. Germline-derived CDR1 and CDR2 are KGHSH and LQKENI. V was clipped by 5 bases and J by 0 bases; unmatched bases: 7. There are 17 residues in the CDR3. The CDR3 sequence: CASSVTGTGGSNYGYTF. CDR3 nucleotide sequence: TGTGCCAGCTCAGTTACCGGGACAGGGGGCTCTAACTATGGCTACACCTTC.

The rearrangement uses TRBV4-1 and TRBJ2-7; 14 bases map to TRBD2. After removal of 4 bases from V and 4 bases from J, the junction contained 15 bases not matched to a gene. This CDR3 is built from 19 residues. The germline V gene encodes CDR1 MGHRA and CDR2 YSYEKL. CDR3 protein: CASSPRERLAGGPGYEQYF. The CDR3 DNA reads TGCGCCAGCAGCCCCAGAGAGCGACTAGCGGGAGGGCCCGGGTACGAGCAGTACTTC.

This clone has only a few counts. V gene TRBV4-1 combines with J gene TRBJ1-5; D call uncertain. V was pared by 1 base and J by 1 base, with 8 bases between. The CDR3 runs to 15 residues. The V gene's germline CDR1 is MGHRA and CDR2 YSYEKL. The CDR3 coding sequence is TGCGCCAGCAGCCAAGTCGAGTCGAGCAATCAGCCCCAGCATTTT. Protein product: CASSQVESSNQPQHF.

The chain links TRBV12-5 to TRBJ2-2; D is possibly TRBD1 (5 bases). The CDR3 loop spans 16 amino acids. Trimming took 0 bases from V and 5 from J, leaving 13 bases between them. The germline gives CDR1 LGHNT, CDR2 FRNRAP. The CDR3 sequence: CASGLVTGPLTGELFF. The CDR3 DNA follows: TGTGCTAGTGGTTTGGTAACAGGTCCCCTAACCGGGGAGCTGTTTTTT. Combining the CDR3 with reference TRBV12-5 and TRBJ2-2 gives the whole variable domain DARVTQTPRHKVTEMGQEVTMRCQPILGHNTVFWYRQTMMQGLELLAYFRNRAPLDDSGMPKDRFSAEMPDATLATLKIQPSEPRDSAVYFCASGLVTGPLTGELFFGEGSRLTVL.

The V call is TRBV4-2, the J call TRBJ1-2, with D possibly TRBD1 on 6 matching bases. V was pared by 4 bases and J by 8 bases, with 17 bases between. The CDR3 is made up of 14 amino acids. Germline CDR1 and CDR2: LGHNA and YNFKEQ. CDR3 region: CASSPRTVGSGYTF. The CDR3 DNA is TGTGCCAGCAGCCCTCGGACAGTTGGGAGCGGCTACACCTTC.

This chain uses TRBV5-5 with TRBJ1-2; TRBD1 is a possible D gene (6 bases). CDR1 is SGHKS, CDR2 YYEKEE, per germline (reference sequence). Trimming pared 4 bases from V and 7 bases from J, leaving 14 bases between. The CDR3 contains 13 residues. The CDR3 DNA sequence: TGTGCCAGCAGCGTAGGGACAATCGCTGGCTACACCTTC. It encodes CASSVGTIAGYTF.

The J gene is TRBJ2-7, the V gene TRBV19; the match to TRBD1 covers 10 bases. V shed 4 bases and J 3 bases; nucleotides not matched to a gene: 3. Germline V CDR1 and CDR2: LNHDA, SQIVND (reference sequence). The CDR3 loop spans 14 amino acids. The DNA for the CDR3 is TGTGCCAGTAGTAGGGGGGACAGGGGCTACGAGCAGTACTTC. Amino acid sequence: CASSRGDRGYEQYF.

The chain couples TRBV7-2 to TRBJ2-5; 12 positions match TRBD2. This CDR3 has 15 amino acids. V trimming: 5 bases; J trimming: 7 bases; junction bases outside the gene matches: 8. Germline V gene sequence: CDR1 SGHTA, CDR2 FQGNSA. DNA for the CDR3: TGTGCCAGCAGCCGGACTAGCGGGGAAGGGGTGACCCAGTACTTC. Its protein product is CASSRTSGEGVTQYF.

The V gene is TRBV12-5, the J gene TRBJ1-2; D perhaps matches TRBD1 (6 bases). Germline V lookup: CDR1 LGHNT, CDR2 FRNRAP. Trimming took 2 bases from V and 5 from J, leaving 12 bases between them. The CDR3 is 14 residues long. Here the CDR3 DNA reads TGTGCTAGTGGTTTGAAAGACAGGCCGTATGGCTACACCTTC. This translates into CASGLKDRPYGYTF.

The chain recombines TRBV27 with TRBJ2-1; 9 positions match TRBD1. Germline CDR1 MNHEY, CDR2 SMNVEV (reference sequence). V lost 5 bases to trimming and J lost 5 bases; unmatched junction nucleotides: 7. The CDR3 runs to 15 residues. CDR3 nucleotide sequence: TGTGCCAGCAGTAGAGGACAGGGGACCAACAATGAGCAGTTCTTC. As protein: CASSRGQGTNNEQFF.

The rearrangement links TRBV28 to TRBJ2-7, with D tentatively TRBD2 (5 bases). The CDR3 is made up of 12 amino acids. Per the germline V gene, CDR1 is MDHEN and CDR2 is SYDVKM. Trimming cost V 3 bases and J 7 bases, with 10 bases left between them. The CDR3 sequence is CASSLGPGEQYF. In DNA, the CDR3 is TGTGCCAGCAGTTTGGGTCCGGGGGAGCAGTACTTC.

CDR3 residues: CASMQDSSYNEQFF. CDR3 DNA: TGTGCCAGCATGCAGGACTCCTCCTACAATGAGCAGTTCTTC. The chain joins TRBV2 to TRBJ2-1, with D maybe TRBD2 (5 bases). CDR3 length: 14 amino acids. Germline CDR1 is SNHLY and CDR2 is FYNNEI. V lost 7 bases and J 0 bases, leaving 10 bases between the germline ends.

This chain uses TRBV5-1 with TRBJ2-3, with 9 bases that match TRBD2. Germline-derived CDR1 and CDR2 are SGHRS and YFSETQ. V trimming: 6 bases; J trimming: 2 bases; junction bases outside the gene matches: 7. The CDR3 length is 15 residues. CDR3 region: CASNQAGGHTDTQYF. The CDR3 nucleotides read TGCGCCAGCAACCAAGCGGGGGGCCACACAGATACGCAGTATTTT.

This chain joins TRBV7-2 and TRBJ1-5; the D is unclear. Germline CDR1 SGHTA, CDR2 FQGNSA. The germline V and J ends were trimmed by 1 base and 0 bases, with 1 base remaining between them. The length of the CDR3 is 13 residues. The CDR3 reads CASSLVSNQPQHF. The CDR3 coding sequence is TGTGCCAGCAGCTTAGTTAGCAATCAGCCCCAGCATTTT.

This rearrangement joins TRBV7-2 to TRBJ2-1; a weak D match, TRBD2 (5 bases). Trimming took 7 bases from V and 6 from J, leaving 19 bases between them. This CDR3 is built from 15 residues. Germline CDR1 is SGHTA and CDR2 is FQGNSA. The CDR3 nucleotides are TGTGCCAGCACCACCCACGGACTTTCCGGCAATGAGCAGTTCTTC. This gives the protein CASTTHGLSGNEQFF.

The V call is TRBV7-9, the J call TRBJ1-2, with D maybe TRBD1 (5 bases). The CDR3 is 15 residues long. The germline CDR1 and CDR2 sequences are SEHNR and FQNEAQ (reference sequence). Trimming stripped 5 bases from V and 5 bases from J, with 18 bases between. CDR3 in amino acids: CASSRGVERGYGYTF. CDR3 nucleotide sequence: TGTGCCAGCAGCCGAGGGGTGGAGCGGGGGTATGGCTACACCTTC. Using reference TRBV7-9 and TRBJ1-2 for the parts outside the CDR3, the full variable domain is DTGVSQNPRHKITKRGQNVTFRCDPISEHNRLYWYRQTLGQGPEFLTYFQNEAQLEKSRLLSDRFSAERPKGSFSTLEIQRTEQGDSAMYLCASSRGVERGYGYTFGSGTRLTVV.

This rearrangement joins TRBV5-6 to TRBJ1-2; D might be TRBD1 (5 bases). Between the trimmed V and J ends, which lost 3 bases and 7 bases, there was a span of 22 bases. The CDR3 runs 16 residues. CDR1 is SGHDT, CDR2 YYEEEE, per germline. The CDR3 protein is CASSWDGTPLGSGYTF. The CDR3 nucleotides are TGTGCCAGCAGCTGGGACGGAACCCCCCTTGGGTCTGGCTACACCTTC.

The chain links TRBV6-5 to TRBJ1-2; D is perhaps TRBD1 (5 bases). The CDR3 extends over 14 amino acids. CDR1 is MNHEY and CDR2 is SVGAGI in the germline V gene. V was clipped by 6 bases and J by 8 bases, with 19 bases between them. Here the CDR3 DNA reads TGTGCCAGCAGGGCGGGGCCTCAGAGAAGGGGCTACACCTTC. Translated, it gives CASRAGPQRRGYTF.

The chain uses TRBV7-2 and TRBJ2-2; TRBD2 matches at 11 bases. V was clipped by 2 bases and J by 6 bases; unmatched bases: 5. The germline CDR1 and CDR2 sequences are SGHTA and FQGNSA. The CDR3 has 16 residues. CDR3 residues: CASSLRLAGGAGELFF. In DNA, the CDR3 is TGTGCCAGCAGCTTACGGCTAGCGGGAGGTGCCGGGGAGCTGTTTTTT.

The V and J genes are TRBV29-1 and TRBJ2-3; 9 bases line up with TRBD1. This CDR3 is built from 18 residues. J gave up 2 bases and V 4 bases, and 16 bases lay outside the gene matches. Germline V lookup: CDR1 SQVTM, CDR2 ANQGSEA. CDR3 in amino acids: CSVAGYWDRDFITDTQYF. Here the CDR3 DNA reads TGCAGCGTTGCGGGCTATTGGGACAGGGACTTTATCACAGATACGCAGTATTTT.

This clone was seen a few times. This rearrangement joins TRBV30 to TRBJ2-6; D gene unclear. Trimming stripped 1 base from V and 0 bases from J, with 10 bases between. Germline lookup yields CDR1 GTSNPN and CDR2 SVGIG (reference sequence). CDR3 length equals 16 residues. CDR3 DNA: TGTGCCTGGAGTGAAATTGCTGACTCTGGGGCCAACGTCCTGACTTTC. Its protein product is CAWSEIADSGANVLTF.

This chain uses TRBV27 with TRBJ2-6; 7 nucleotides align to TRBD2. Trimming at V came to 5 bases and at J to 2 bases, leaving 12 bases not matched to a gene. Germline V CDR1 and CDR2: MNHEY, SMNVEV (reference sequence). The CDR3 is 18 amino acids. CDR3 sequence reads: CASSRGDLGFTGANVLTF. The CDR3 nucleotides read TGTGCCAGCAGTCGGGGGGATCTTGGTTTTACTGGGGCCAACGTCCTGACTTTC.

This clone was detected once. V is TRBV11-2 and J is TRBJ2-7; D remains unclear. Germline values: CDR1 SGHAT, CDR2 FQNNGV. This CDR3 comprises 12 residues. V was shortened by 4 bases and J by 3 bases, with 7 bases between the two germline ends. CDR3 region: CASSSNLYEQYF. CDR3 nucleotide sequence: TGTGCCAGCAGCTCGAACCTCTACGAGCAGTACTTC.

This chain links TRBV30 with TRBJ2-1; 13 bases match TRBD2. Germline CDR1 is GTSNPN and CDR2 is SVGIG (reference sequence). There are 13 residues in the CDR3. The V gene end was trimmed by 2 bases and the J gene end by 13 bases; junction bases not matched to a gene: 5. The CDR3: CAWSKGLAGFQFF. In DNA, the CDR3 is TGTGCCTGGAGTAAGGGACTAGCGGGATTTCAGTTCTTC. The full variable domain, completed using reference TRBV30 and TRBJ2-1, is SQTIHQWPATLVQPVGSPLSLECTVEGTSNPNLYWYRQAAGRGLQLLFYSVGIGQISSEVPQNLSASRPQDRQFILSSKKLLLSDSGFYLCAWSKGLAGFQFFGPGTRLTVL.